What follows describes a single TCR beta chain. These data originate in a study of blood T cell repertoires in COVID-19. For the study at large: The United States, Italy and Spain supplied acute and convalescent COVID-19 samples. Sample material is recorded as cDNA or gDNA derived from T cells, B-cell-depleted T cells, or PBMCs.

Authors' methods: Amplification of reference gene primers provided the estimated nucleated cell counts. Sequenced by immunoSEQ multiplex PCR; TCRdb stores in-frame clones only, minus some. V, J and clone size reflect that table, while D and trimming were determined from the DNA. The data contain roughly 150,000 clones, more than 75% of them seen just once; the ten biggest clones take up over 15%. The CDR3 has 11 residues. Germline CDR1 and CDR2: SQVTM and ANQGSEA. The V end lost 3 bases, the J end lost 8 bases, and 10 bases lay between the germline ends. This clonotype was sampled from a man in his 60s with active or convalescent COVID-19. Sequences were obtained from peripheral blood. This chain connects TRBV29-1 to TRBJ1-1, with a weak D call TRBD1 (6 bases). This CDR3 reads CSVDYRAEAFF. CDR3 DNA: TGCAGCGTTGATTACAGGGCAGAAGCTTTCTTT. Full variable domain (remainder filled in from reference TRBV29-1 and TRBJ1-1): SAVISQKPSRDICQRGTSLTIQCQVDSQVTMMFWYRQQPGQSLTLIATANQGSEATYESGFVIDKFPISRPNLTFSTLTVSNMSPEDSSIYLCSVDYRAEAFFGQGTRLTVV.